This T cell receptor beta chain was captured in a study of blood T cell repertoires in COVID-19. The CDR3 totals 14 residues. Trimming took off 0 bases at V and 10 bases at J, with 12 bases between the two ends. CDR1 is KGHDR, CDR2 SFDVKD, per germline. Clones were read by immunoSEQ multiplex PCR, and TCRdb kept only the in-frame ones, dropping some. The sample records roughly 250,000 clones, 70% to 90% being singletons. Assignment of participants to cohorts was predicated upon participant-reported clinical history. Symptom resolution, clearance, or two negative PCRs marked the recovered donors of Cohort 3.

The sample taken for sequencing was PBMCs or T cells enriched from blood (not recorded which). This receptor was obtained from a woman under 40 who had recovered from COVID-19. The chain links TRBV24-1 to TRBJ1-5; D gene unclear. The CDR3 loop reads CATSDLYNLNPQHF. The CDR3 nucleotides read TGTGCCACCAGTGATTTGTACAATCTCAATCCCCAGCATTTT.